The 20 T cell receptor beta chains below come from one sample, sequenced in a study of post-analysis software for immune sequencing data (dated by TCRdb to 2014 to 2015). Antigens for these TCRs are unknown. Libraries came from PCR. TCRdb lists the instrument as Illumina HiSeq 2500. Unique molecular identifiers were incorporated into TCR beta cDNA libraries to reduce PCR and sequencing biases. TCRdb cleaned the public reads at Q25 with fastp, built clones with MiXCR and kept in-frame beta chains. Each record represents a unique CDR3 protein, reported with the most common genes and DNA among its rows. In all, the sample holds about 770,000 distinct CDR3 sequences, and 46% of those were seen once. In total, the top ten clones hold 4.9% of the sample. The paper's findings and limits, for the study overall: About 5 TRBV segments, including TRBV5-6, TRBV5-1 and TRBV20-1, were significantly more frequent in patients than controls.

Sample: blood. Receptors were obtained from a girl between 5 and 17 years old with multiple sclerosis.

The V and J genes are TRBV20-1 and TRBJ2-7, with D possibly TRBD2 on 6 matching bases. This CDR3 contains 15 residues. CDR1 is DFQATT and CDR2 is SNEGSKA in the germline V gene (reference sequence). Trimming took off 0 bases at V and 0 bases at J, with 12 bases between the two ends. The CDR3 here is CSARDERVFSYEQYF. The DNA of the CDR3 is TGCAGTGCTAGAGATGAGCGGGTGTTCTCCTACGAGCAGTACTTC.

V gene TRBV20-1 combines with J gene TRBJ2-1; D remains unclear. Trimming pared 3 bases from V and 7 bases from J, leaving 13 bases between. The CDR3 has 13 amino acids. Germline V gives CDR1 DFQATT, CDR2 SNEGSKA (reference sequence). The CDR3 loop is CSASASWSNEQFF. DNA for the CDR3: TGCAGTGCTAGCGCCTCTTGGTCGAATGAGCAGTTCTTC.

The rearrangement joins TRBV27 to TRBJ2-1; D may be TRBD1 or TRBD2 (5 bases each). V gave up 0 bases and J gave up 4 bases, with 19 bases separating them. Per the germline V gene, CDR1 is MNHEY and CDR2 is SMNVEV (reference sequence). The CDR3 runs to 18 residues. The CDR3 coding sequence is TGTGCCAGCAGTTTATCTTTCGGTTTACGGGACCCGTACAATGAGCAGTTCTTC. Protein product: CASSLSFGLRDPYNEQFF.

This chain uses TRBV7-9 with TRBJ1-2; TRBD1 agrees at 8 bases. This CDR3 is built from 14 residues. Trimming cost V 7 bases and J 3 bases; bases outside gene matches: 7. CDR1 SEHNR and CDR2 FQNEAQ come from the germline V gene (reference sequence). The chain's CDR3 is CASTPGGNDYGYTF. CDR3 DNA: TGTGCCAGCACCCCAGGGGGCAACGACTATGGCTACACCTTC. The variable domain in full, completed from reference TRBV7-9 and TRBJ1-2, reads DTGVSQNPRHKITKRGQNVTFRCDPISEHNRLYWYRQTLGQGPEFLTYFQNEAQLEKSRLLSDRFSAERPKGSFSTLEIQRTEQGDSAMYLCASTPGGNDYGYTFGSGTRLTVV.

This clonotype showed up just a few times. The gene calls are TRBV20-1 and TRBJ1-4; 9 positions match TRBD1. The junction had 3 bases not matched to a gene; V was cut back by 5 bases and J by 5 bases. The V gene's germline CDR1 is DFQATT and CDR2 SNEGSKA (reference sequence). CDR3 length: 13 residues. The CDR3 nucleotides are TGCAGTGCTTCCGGGACAGGGAATGAAAAACTGTTTTTT. Its protein product is CSASGTGNEKLFF.

V usage is TRBV4-1 and J usage is TRBJ2-7; D gene ambiguous. V lost 0 bases and J lost 6, with 9 bases in between. This CDR3 comprises 13 residues. Germline V lookup: CDR1 MGHRA, CDR2 YSYEKL. CDR3 region: CASSQERSGEQYF. CDR3 DNA: TGCGCCAGCAGCCAAGAGAGGTCGGGCGAGCAGTACTTC.

This clonotype was observed a handful of times. V is TRBV5-1 and J is TRBJ2-1; TRBD2 might be the D (6 bases). V gave up 5 bases and J gave up 3 bases, with 12 bases separating them. The CDR3 loop spans 14 amino acids. Germline CDR1 SGHRS, CDR2 YFSETQ. The CDR3 spells CASSREESYNEQFF. As DNA, the CDR3 is TGCGCCAGCAGTAGGGAGGAAAGCTACAATGAGCAGTTCTTC.

This chain connects TRBV7-2 to TRBJ2-5; TRBD1 is a possible D gene (7 bases). The CDR3 loop spans 15 amino acids. Germline CDR1 SGHTA, CDR2 FQGNSA. Trimming pared 1 base from V and 7 bases from J, leaving 16 bases between. CDR3 residues: CASSLEGGGVGTQYF. CDR3 bases: TGTGCCAGCAGCTTAGAAGGGGGCGGGGTGGGGACCCAGTACTTC.

The chain uses TRBV3-1 and TRBJ1-5; D is uncertain. Germline assignment: CDR1 LGHDT and CDR2 YNNKEL (reference sequence). V lost 3 bases, J lost 0 bases, and 6 bases lay in between. There are 14 residues in the CDR3. This CDR3 reads CASSQGPSNQPQHF. The CDR3 DNA follows: TGTGCCAGCAGCCAGGGCCCTAGCAATCAGCCCCAGCATTTT.

The chain's CDR3 is CASSPSGRLNTQYF. In DNA, the CDR3 is TGTGCCAGCAGCCCAAGCGGGAGGTTAAATACGCAGTATTTT. The gene calls are TRBV7-3 and TRBJ2-3; TRBD2 agrees at 9 bases. V lost 5 bases to trimming and J lost 7 bases; unmatched junction nucleotides: 7. Germline assignment: CDR1 SGHTA and CDR2 FQGTGA. The CDR3 has 14 amino acids.

The chain has TRBV28 and TRBJ2-2; D is tentatively TRBD1 or TRBD2 (5 bases each). Between the trimmed V and J ends, which lost 4 bases and 2 bases, there was a span of 11 bases. This CDR3 region has 15 residues. Germline V gene lookup returns CDR1 MDHEN and CDR2 SYDVKM. CDR3: CASSWGTGNTGELFF. The CDR3 DNA is TGTGCCAGCAGTTGGGGGACGGGAAACACCGGGGAGCTGTTTTTT.

The chain employs TRBV28 and TRBJ2-7; TRBD1 is a possible D gene (6 bases). Germline V gives CDR1 MDHEN, CDR2 SYDVKM. V gave up 3 bases and J gave up 2 bases, with 14 bases separating them. The CDR3 contains 15 residues. The CDR3 spells CASSLGQGNPYEQYF. The CDR3 DNA sequence: TGTGCCAGCAGTTTGGGGCAGGGGAATCCCTACGAGCAGTACTTC.

This clonotype was seen a handful of times. This chain connects TRBV10-3 to TRBJ1-1; D perhaps matches TRBD1 (5 bases). The CDR3 contains 13 residues. V dropped 7 bases and J dropped 0 bases, with 9 bases sitting between them. Germline V lookup: CDR1 ENHRY, CDR2 SYGVKD. The chain's CDR3 is CAIMEGMNTEAFF. DNA for the CDR3: TGTGCCATCATGGAGGGGATGAACACTGAAGCTTTCTTT.

The chain joins TRBV10-3 to TRBJ2-5, with 7 bases lining up with TRBD1. The V gene end was trimmed by 6 bases and the J gene end by 2 bases; junction bases not matched to a gene: 9. The V gene's germline CDR1 is ENHRY and CDR2 SYGVKD. The CDR3 runs to 15 residues. Here the CDR3 reads CAIRGIGTDQETQYF. The DNA for the CDR3 is TGTGCCATCAGGGGGATTGGGACAGATCAAGAGACCCAGTACTTC.

The chain uses TRBV15 and TRBJ2-1; D may be TRBD2 (7 bases). Germline CDR1 is LNHNV and CDR2 is YYDKDF (reference sequence). Trimming removed 1 base from V and 0 bases from J, with 10 bases in between. This CDR3 spans 16 amino acids. The CDR3 sequence: CATSRAGGYSYNEQFF. CDR3 sequence (DNA): TGTGCCACCAGCAGAGCGGGGGGCTACTCCTACAATGAGCAGTTCTTC.

CDR3 nucleotides: TGTGCCAGCAGGGGACTAGCTATCTACGAGCAGTACTTC. This codes for CASRGLAIYEQYF. J is TRBJ2-4 and V is TRBV6-2 or TRBV6-3; 9 bases map to TRBD2. With the DNA end fitting TRBJ2-7 better, the J assignment may be wrong. The CDR3 has 13 residues. Germline assignment: CDR1 MNHEY and CDR2 SVGEGT.

This clonotype has more than one count but fewer than ten. The chain carries TRBV2 and TRBJ2-3; 7 bases line up with TRBD2. Germline CDR1 is SNHLY and CDR2 is FYNNEI. The V gene end was trimmed by 2 bases and the J gene end by 5 bases; junction bases not matched to a gene: 7. CDR3 size: 15 residues. The CDR3 DNA reads TGTGCCAGCAGTGAATTTAGACTAGCCGGAGATACGCAGTATTTT. Translating it yields CASSEFRLAGDTQYF. Combining the CDR3 with reference TRBV2 and TRBJ2-3 gives the whole variable domain EPEVTQTPSHQVTQMGQEVILRCVPISNHLYFYWYRQILGQKVEFLVSFYNNEISEKSEIFDDQFSVERPDGSNFTLKIRSTKLEDSAMYFCASSEFRLAGDTQYFGPGTRLTVL.

This clonotype came up a few times. This chain connects TRBV3-1 to TRBJ2-1; 8 bases are shared with TRBD2. With 10 bases clipped from V and 6 bases from J, the junction kept 8 bases outside the gene matches. Germline CDR1 and CDR2: LGHDT and YNNKEL (reference sequence). There are 13 residues in the CDR3. CDR3 DNA: TGTGCCACCTTAGCTAGCGGGTTCAATGAGCAGTTCTTC. As protein: CATLASGFNEQFF.

The V gene is TRBV6-1, the J gene TRBJ1-6; D not certain. Germline V lookup: CDR1 MNHNS, CDR2 SASEGT. The CDR3 totals 13 residues. The V end was cut by 6 bases, the J end by 7 bases, with 10 bases between. CDR3 DNA: TGTGCCAGCAGGTGGGAGGGCAATTCACCCCTCCACTTT. Encoded protein: CASRWEGNSPLHF.

The rearrangement links TRBV15 to TRBJ2-3; D might be TRBD2 (6 bases). Germline loops: CDR1 LNHNV, CDR2 YYDKDF (reference sequence). The ends were cut back, 0 bases at V and 0 bases at J, with 13 bases in the middle. This CDR3 comprises 17 residues. The CDR3, as DNA: TGTGCCACCAGCAGAGATCGCGGGGAAATCAGCACAGATACGCAGTATTTT. This translates into CATSRDRGEISTDTQYF.